Listed below are T cell receptor beta chains from one sample, sequenced in a study of graft-versus-host responses after intestinal transplantation. Here immunoSEQ multiplex PCR was the method, and the copy in TCRdb shows in-frame clones only, minus some. The table includes approximately 71,000 clones, more than 70% detected once. These receptors have no known antigen. The source was unstimulated CD8+ T cells sorted from spleen or lymph node cells, collected before intestinal transplant. The receptors were sampled from a human donor who received an intestinal transplant. Each CDR3 is given with its conserved first and last residue. The order of the fields is CDR3 protein, CDR3 DNA, D gene, V gene, clone size, J gene. The D gene is left open where the match is weak. Some rows have no size entry. The others give once, few or many, or a class for an expanded clone.

CDR3: CASSPGSLAGVGEYF
DNA: TGTGCCAGCAGCCCTGGTAGTCTAGCGGGAGTGGGGGAGTACTTC
D: TRBD2
V: TRBV4-2
size: few
J: TRBJ2-7

CDR3: CASSGAENYGYTF
DNA: TGTGCCAGCAGTGGAGCAGAGAACTATGGCTACACCTTT
D: .
V: TRBV6-1
size: .
J: TRBJ1-2

CDR3: CASSLGQFLYGYTF
DNA: TGCGCCAGCAGCTTGGGCCAGTTCCTCTATGGCTACACCTTC
D: .
V: TRBV5-1
size: .
J: TRBJ1-2

CDR3: CASSSPQEVVEGYTF
DNA: TGTGCCAGCAGTTCCCCTCAGGAGGTGGTGGAAGGCTACACCTTC
D: .
V: TRBV28
size: .
J: TRBJ1-2

CDR3: CASSLGTGVINNEQFF
DNA: TGCGCCAGCAGCTTGGGTACAGGGGTGATCAACAATGAGCAGTTCTTC
D: TRBD1
V: TRBV5-1
size: .
J: TRBJ2-1

CDR3: CASSLAGNEQFF
DNA: TGTGCCAGCAGTTTGGCGGGCAATGAGCAGTTCTTC
D: .
V: TRBV27
size: .
J: TRBJ2-1

CDR3: CASSREGATNEKLFF
DNA: TGCGCCAGCAGCCGGGAAGGGGCAACTAATGAAAAACTGTTTTTT
D: .
V: TRBV4-1
size: .
J: TRBJ1-4

CDR3: CAISEPQAEAFF
DNA: TGTGCCATCAGTGAGCCGCAGGCTGAAGCTTTCTTT
D: .
V: TRBV10-3
size: .
J: TRBJ1-1

CDR3: CASSPGQDNEKLFF
DNA: TGTGCCAGCAGCCCCGGACAGGACAATGAAAAACTGTTTTTT
D: TRBD1
V: TRBV28
size: few
J: TRBJ1-4

CDR3: CASSQTTGRRETQYF
DNA: TGTGCCAGCAGTCAGACGACAGGGAGGAGAGAGACCCAGTACTTC
D: .
V: TRBV6-5
size: .
J: TRBJ2-5

CDR3: CSVENPTGTHEQYF
DNA: TGCAGCGTTGAGAACCCGACAGGAACCCACGAGCAGTACTTC
D: .
V: TRBV29-1
size: .
J: TRBJ2-7

CDR3: CASRRGTLTEAFF
DNA: TGTGCCAGCCGCCGGGGGACCCTCACTGAAGCTTTCTTT
D: .
V: TRBV27
size: .
J: TRBJ1-1

CDR3: CACGLIRSSYEQYF
DNA: TGTGCCTGCGGGCTGATCCGATCTTCCTACGAGCAGTACTTC
D: .
V: TRBV5-4
size: .
J: TRBJ2-7

CDR3: CASSHWKRPGPDSPLHF
DNA: TGTGCCAGCAGCCACTGGAAGAGGCCGGGTCCTGATTCACCCCTCCACTTT
D: .
V: TRBV7-2
size: .
J: TRBJ1-6

CDR3: CASSGSSGGPEAFF
DNA: TGTGCCAGCAGCGGATCGTCGGGGGGCCCTGAAGCTTTCTTT
D: .
V: TRBV9
size: once
J: TRBJ1-1

CDR3: CASSQEASGGAEQFF
DNA: TGCGCCAGCAGCCAAGAGGCTAGCGGGGGGGCGGAGCAGTTCTTC
D: TRBD2
V: TRBV4-1
size: .
J: TRBJ2-1

CDR3: CASSLGLAGFTGELFF
DNA: TGCGCCAGCAGCTTGGGACTAGCGGGGTTCACCGGGGAGCTGTTTTTT
D: TRBD2
V: TRBV5-1
size: .
J: TRBJ2-2

CDR3: CASSLPAGWENEQFF
DNA: TGTGCCAGCAGTTTACCAGCGGGATGGGAAAATGAGCAGTTCTTC
D: TRBD2
V: TRBV28
size: .
J: TRBJ2-1

CDR3: CASSSSDSSEQYF
DNA: TGTGCCAGCAGCTCCTCGGACAGCAGCGAGCAGTACTTC
D: .
V: TRBV5-4
size: .
J: TRBJ2-7

CDR3: CASSEGSYEQYF
DNA: TGCGCCAGCAGTGAGGGCAGCTACGAGCAGTACTTC
D: .
V: TRBV10-2
size: .
J: TRBJ2-7

CDR3: CSASTNTEAFF
DNA: TGCAGTGCTAGTACAAACACTGAAGCTTTCTTT
D: .
V: TRBV20-1
size: .
J: TRBJ1-1

CDR3: CASSWAQGTYGYTF
DNA: TGTGCCAGCAGTTGGGCGCAGGGGACCTATGGCTACACCTTC
D: .
V: TRBV28
size: .
J: TRBJ1-2

CDR3: CASSFRGPSDTQYF
DNA: TGTGCCAGCAGTTTCAGGGGGCCCTCAGATACGCAGTATTTT
D: TRBD1
V: TRBV27
size: .
J: TRBJ2-3

CDR3: CASTNSPYGYTF
DNA: TGTGCCAGCACGAACTCCCCATATGGCTACACCTTC
D: .
V: TRBV2
size: .
J: TRBJ1-2

CDR3: CASSLGGGGQPQHF
DNA: TGTGCCAGCAGTTTGGGGGGAGGAGGTCAGCCCCAGCATTTT
D: .
V: TRBV27
size: .
J: TRBJ1-5

CDR3: CASSDTGNYGYTF
DNA: TGTGCCAGCAGCGATACAGGGAACTATGGCTACACCTTC
D: .
V: TRBV9
size: .
J: TRBJ1-2

CDR3: CASSQDPERGQDYGYTF
DNA: TGCGCCAGCAGCCAAGATCCCGAGCGGGGGCAGGACTATGGCTACACCTTC
D: .
V: TRBV4-1
size: .
J: TRBJ1-2

CDR3: CASSPGGYEQYF
DNA: TGTGCCAGCAGCCCAGGGGGGTACGAGCAGTACTTC
D: .
V: TRBV28
size: .
J: TRBJ2-7

CDR3: CASSRSGERNQPQHF
DNA: TGTGCCAGCAGTAGGAGCGGGGAAAGAAATCAGCCCCAGCATTTT
D: .
V: TRBV27
size: .
J: TRBJ1-5

CDR3: CASSLAGEGEGPRQFF
DNA: TGCGCCAGCAGCCTAGCGGGAGAGGGGGAGGGGCCGCGGCAGTTCTTC
D: TRBD2
V: TRBV4-1
size: .
J: TRBJ2-1

CDR3: CASSVGSGGGTQYF
DNA: TGTGCCAGCAGTGTCGGTAGCGGGGGAGGGACCCAGTACTTC
D: TRBD2
V: TRBV2
size: .
J: TRBJ2-5

CDR3: CATSVGGVHTEAFF
DNA: TGTGCCACCTCCGTCGGGGGAGTTCACACTGAAGCTTTCTTT
D: .
V: TRBV27
size: .
J: TRBJ1-1

CDR3: CASSYSPRTGNEKLFF
DNA: TGTGCCAGCAGTTATTCCCCTCGGACAGGCAATGAAAAACTGTTTTTT
D: TRBD1
V: TRBV28
size: few
J: TRBJ1-4

CDR3: CAISGTGELFF
DNA: TGTGCCATAAGCGGCACCGGGGAGCTGTTTTTT
D: .
V: TRBV10-3
size: few
J: TRBJ2-2

CDR3: CASSPRGAGVGPDTQYF
DNA: TGTGCCAGCAGCCCCCGGGGGGCGGGAGTAGGTCCAGATACGCAGTATTTT
D: .
V: TRBV7-9
size: .
J: TRBJ2-3

CDR3: CASEGSLDSQILNYGYTF
DNA: TGTGCCAGCGAGGGTTCTTTGGACAGCCAGATTCTCAACTATGGCTACACCTTC
D: .
V: TRBV2
size: .
J: TRBJ1-2

CDR3: CASSGGDSIYNEQFF
DNA: TGTGCCAGCAGCGGGGGGGACTCGATCTACAATGAGCAGTTCTTC
D: .
V: TRBV9
size: .
J: TRBJ2-1

CDR3: CASSYGGSYEQYF
DNA: TGTGCCAGCAGTTACGGAGGGTCCTACGAGCAGTACTTC
D: .
V: TRBV6-5
size: .
J: TRBJ2-7

CDR3: CASSLGRGTVAYNEQFF
DNA: TGTGCCAGCAGCTTGGGTCGGGGGACAGTTGCCTACAATGAGCAGTTCTTC
D: .
V: TRBV5-6
size: once
J: TRBJ2-1

CDR3: CASSLGPAGAIISYEQYF
DNA: TGTGCCAGCAGCTTAGGTCCAGCGGGGGCGATCATCTCCTACGAGCAGTACTTC
D: TRBD2
V: TRBV11-2
size: once
J: TRBJ2-7

CDR3: CASSTSSGGVETQYF
DNA: TGTGCCAGCAGCACCTCTAGCGGGGGTGTAGAGACCCAGTACTTC
D: TRBD2
V: TRBV6-6
size: .
J: TRBJ2-5

CDR3: CASSPGREKDEQFF
DNA: TGTGCCAGCAGCCCCGGACGGGAGAAGGATGAGCAGTTCTTC
D: .
V: TRBV28
size: few
J: TRBJ2-1

CDR3: CASSFGGGHSPLHF
DNA: TGTGCCAGCAGTTTTGGAGGGGGCCATTCACCCCTCCACTTT
D: TRBD1
V: TRBV27
size: .
J: TRBJ1-6

CDR3: CATSRDKRGQGYEQYF
DNA: TGTGCCACCAGCAGAGATAAAAGGGGGCAAGGTTACGAGCAGTACTTC
D: TRBD1
V: TRBV15
size: .
J: TRBJ2-7

CDR3: CASRRTREAGNEQFF
DNA: TGTGCCAGCAGGAGAACCCGTGAGGCGGGAAATGAGCAGTTCTTC
D: .
V: TRBV7-9
size: once
J: TRBJ2-1

CDR3: CASSLSRGTDTQYF
DNA: TGTGCCAGCAGTTTATCTCGGGGCACAGATACGCAGTATTTT
D: .
V: TRBV27
size: .
J: TRBJ2-3